The next 24 T cell receptor beta chains were all read from a single sample in a study of blood T cell repertoires in COVID-19. The assay was immunoSEQ multiplex PCR, and TCRdb's table has in-frame clones only and misses some. The data hold approximately 100,000 clones, with roughly 84% observed a single time. Material for sequencing was peripheral blood. The receptors originated from a human donor in a cohort sampled during active COVID-19.

V and J are TRBV19 and TRBJ1-1, with 7 bases aligning to TRBD1. Germline V gene sequence: CDR1 LNHDA, CDR2 SQIVND (reference sequence). CDR3 size: 17 residues. V lost 0 bases to trimming and J lost 2 bases; unmatched junction nucleotides: 9. CDR3 DNA sequence: TGTGCCAGTAGTATAGACAACAGGGGAAGGGGCAACACTGAAGCTTTCTTT. It yields the protein CASSIDNRGRGNTEAFF.

The rearrangement joins TRBV6-1 to TRBJ1-6; possible D gene TRBD1, 6 bases. Germline CDR1 is MNHNS and CDR2 is SASEGT. Trimming took off 3 bases at V and 7 bases at J, with 13 bases between the two ends. The CDR3 contains 15 residues. The CDR3 sequence is CASSDAQGRNSPLHF. CDR3 DNA: TGTGCCAGCAGTGACGCACAGGGCAGGAATTCACCCCTCCACTTT.

The chain recombines TRBV7-2 with TRBJ1-5, with D unclear. CDR1 and CDR2 (germline): SGHTA, FQGNSA. The CDR3 runs to 15 residues. V dropped 5 bases and J dropped 0 bases, with 11 bases sitting between them. CDR3 amino acids: CASSLSSNSNQPQHF. The CDR3 bases are TGTGCCAGCAGCCTATCTTCGAATAGCAATCAGCCCCAGCATTTT. The full variable domain, its missing parts supplied by reference TRBV7-2 and TRBJ1-5, is GAGVSQSPSNKVTEKGKDVELRCDPISGHTALYWYRQSLGQGLEFLIYFQGNSAPDKSGLPSDRFSAERTGGSVSTLTIQRTQQEDSAVYLCASSLSSNSNQPQHFGDGTRLSIL.

The CDR3 nucleotides read TGTGCCAGCAGCTTAACCGGCAGACCGGAGGGCTATGGCTACACCTTC. It encodes CASSLTGRPEGYGYTF. The J gene is TRBJ1-2, the V gene TRBV7-3, with D unresolved. Trimming left V 0 bases short and J 4 bases short, with 15 bases between. CDR1 is SGHTA and CDR2 is FQGTGA in the germline V gene. The CDR3 is made up of 16 amino acids. Full variable domain (outside the CDR3, taken from reference TRBV7-3 and TRBJ1-2): GAGVSQTPSNKVTEKGKYVELRCDPISGHTALYWYRQSLGQGPEFLIYFQGTGAADDSGLPNDRFFAVRPEGSVSTLKIQRTERGDSAVYLCASSLTGRPEGYGYTFGSGTRLTVV.

This clone was seen more than once but under ten times. The genes are TRBV19 and TRBJ2-5; the D gene is possibly TRBD1 (6 bases). The V end was cut by 5 bases, the J end by 5 bases, with 15 bases between. The CDR3 loop spans 14 amino acids. Germline CDR1 and CDR2: LNHDA and SQIVND (reference sequence). This chain's CDR3 is CASSGGYRGETQYF. As DNA, the CDR3 is TGTGCCAGTAGTGGGGGCTACCGGGGTGAGACCCAGTACTTC.

The chain is built from TRBV24-1 and TRBJ1-5; 8 nucleotides align to TRBD1. The germline gives CDR1 KGHDR, CDR2 SFDVKD. The CDR3 contains 17 residues. With 4 bases clipped from V and 5 bases from J, the junction kept 12 bases outside the gene matches. CDR3 sequence: CATSEATGVWGDQPQHF. The CDR3 DNA reads as TGTGCCACCAGTGAAGCGACAGGGGTTTGGGGTGATCAGCCCCAGCATTTT.

The rearrangement links TRBV13 to TRBJ1-5; D is perhaps TRBD1 (5 bases). CDR3 length equals 15 residues. The V end lost 3 bases, the J end lost 1 base, and 10 bases lay between the germline ends. Germline CDR1 PRHDT, CDR2 FYEKMQ (reference sequence). The CDR3 reads CASSFGAVSNQPQHF. Written as DNA, the CDR3 is TGTGCCAGCAGCTTTGGGGCGGTGAGCAATCAGCCCCAGCATTTT.

The rearrangement joins TRBV28 to TRBJ2-7; a weak D match, TRBD2 (6 bases). In germline, CDR1 is MDHEN, CDR2 SYDVKM. The V end lost 3 bases, the J end lost 1 base, and 10 bases lay between the germline ends. The CDR3 extends over 14 amino acids. Here the CDR3 reads CASSLGRGSYEQYF. CDR3 DNA: TGTGCCAGCAGTTTGGGGCGGGGTTCCTACGAGCAGTACTTC.

The count of this clone is one. CDR3: CASSLTASGRGGRETQYF. CDR3 nucleotides: TGTGCCAGCAGCTTAACGGCTAGCGGGAGGGGTGGCAGGGAGACCCAGTACTTC. V and J are TRBV11-2 and TRBJ2-5, with 12 bases aligning to TRBD2. The CDR3 extends over 18 amino acids. Germline V gene data show CDR1 as SGHAT and CDR2 as FQNNGV. Trimming at V came to 2 bases and at J to 5 bases, leaving 12 bases not matched to a gene.

The J gene is TRBJ2-5, the V gene TRBV28; 8 bases match TRBD1. Losses at the gene ends were 8 bases for V and 3 bases for J; bases not matched to a gene: 11. This CDR3 has 15 residues. CDR1 MDHEN and CDR2 SYDVKM come from the germline V gene. CDR3 nucleotide sequence: TGTGCCAGCCTTTCCCGAGGACAGGGAAAAGAGACCCAGTACTTC. Residues: CASLSRGQGKETQYF.

The chain combines TRBV10-3 with TRBJ2-1, with TRBD2 matching over 13 bases. Germline CDR1 and CDR2: ENHRY and SYGVKD. The CDR3 is 15 residues long. V shed 6 bases and J 6 bases; nucleotides not matched to a gene: 5. DNA of the CDR3: TGTGCCATCAGCTTACTAGCGGGAGGGCCCAATGAGCAGTTCTTC. It is translated as CAISLLAGGPNEQFF.

The chain employs TRBV5-8 and TRBJ2-7, with 8 bases aligning to TRBD1. CDR3 length: 14 residues. Per germline, CDR1 SGHTS and CDR2 YDEGEE. The J segment lost 4 bases and the V segment lost 0 bases, leaving 3 bases of the junction unmatched. The CDR3 spells CASSLVTGGYEQYF. DNA of the CDR3: TGTGCCAGCAGCTTGGTAACAGGGGGTTACGAGCAGTACTTC.

The gene calls are TRBV5-4 and TRBJ1-4, with a weak D call TRBD1 (5 bases). Germline CDR1 reads SGHNT; CDR2 reads YYREEE (reference sequence). The CDR3 runs 15 residues. Trimming took off 3 bases at V and 5 bases at J, with 14 bases between the two ends. CDR3 amino acids: CASSYESGFNEKLFF. As DNA, the CDR3 is TGTGCCAGCAGCTATGAGTCAGGGTTCAATGAAAAACTGTTTTTT. The full variable domain, rest sourced from reference TRBV5-4 and TRBJ1-4, is ETGVTQSPTHLIKTRGQQVTLRCSSQSGHNTVSWYQQALGQGPQFIFQYYREEENGRGNFPPRFSGLQFPNYSSELNVNALELDDSALYLCASSYESGFNEKLFFGSGTQLSVL.

This clone was seen only once. The rearrangement links TRBV12-3 or TRBV12-4 to TRBJ2-7; tentatively, D is TRBD2 (6 bases). Trimming cost V 4 bases and J 6 bases, with 10 bases left between them. The CDR3 spans 12 residues. CDR3 residues: CASSSLGSEQYF. CDR3 coding DNA: TGTGCCAGCAGTTCCCTCGGGAGCGAGCAGTACTTC.

This chain links TRBV10-3 with TRBJ2-7, with D perhaps TRBD2 (6 bases). This CDR3 contains 13 residues. Germline lookup yields CDR1 ENHRY and CDR2 SYGVKD. Trimming cost V 4 bases and J 2 bases, with 9 bases left between them. The CDR3 region is CAISGGAPYEQYF. Here the CDR3 DNA reads TGTGCCATCAGTGGCGGGGCCCCCTACGAGCAGTACTTC.

This chain uses TRBV5-1 with TRBJ2-3; TRBD2 matches 12 bases. CDR3 size: 17 residues. V dropped 0 bases and J dropped 5; count of bases not matched to a gene: 7. Germline-derived CDR1 and CDR2 are SGHRS and YFSETQ. The CDR3 loop is CASSLGASGGARDTQYF. CDR3 sequence (DNA): TGCGCCAGCAGCTTGGGTGCTAGCGGGGGGGCCAGAGATACGCAGTATTTT.

The V call is TRBV7-2, the J call TRBJ2-5, with D possibly being TRBD1 (5 bases). Trimming shortened V by 1 base and J by 5 bases, and 11 bases separated the two germline ends. The germline V gene encodes CDR1 SGHTA and CDR2 FQGNSA. The CDR3 has 14 residues. CDR3 DNA sequence: TGTGCCAGCAGCTTAGTCCAGGGCGGCGAGACCCAGTACTTC. Its protein is CASSLVQGGETQYF.

V usage is TRBV6-6 and J usage is TRBJ2-7; D not certain. The V end lost 2 bases, the J end lost 3 bases, and 11 bases lay between the germline ends. CDR1 is MNHNY, CDR2 SVGAGI, per germline (reference sequence). This CDR3 is 14 amino acids long. The CDR3 spells CASSYGSNYYEQYF. The CDR3 DNA reads as TGTGCCAGCAGTTACGGTAGTAACTACTACGAGCAGTACTTC.

This chain connects TRBV14 to TRBJ2-5; 8 bases are a match to TRBD2. The CDR3 covers 16 residues. The V and J ends lost 0 bases and 1 base, in that order; junction bases with no gene match: 4. CDR1 SGHDN and CDR2 FVKESK come from the germline V gene. The DNA of the CDR3 is TGTGCCAGCAGCCAAGACGGGGGGGCGAGCCAAGAGACCCAGTACTTC. This encodes CASSQDGGASQETQYF. The whole variable domain, filled in from reference TRBV14 and TRBJ2-5, reads EAGVTQFPSHSVIEKGQTVTLRCDPISGHDNLYWYRRVMGKEIKFLLHFVKESKQDESGMPNNRFLAERTGGTYSTLKVQPAELEDSGVYFCASSQDGGASQETQYFGPGTRLLVL.

The chain joins TRBV14 to TRBJ1-1, with 8 bases aligning to TRBD1. Trimming at V came to 4 bases and at J to 4 bases, leaving 5 bases not matched to a gene. CDR1 and CDR2 (germline): SGHDN, FVKESK. The CDR3 consists of 14 residues. The DNA of the CDR3 is TGTGCCAGCAGCCCTCGGACAGGGATCACTGAAGCTTTCTTT. Encoded protein: CASSPRTGITEAFF.

The sample holds many counts of this clone. V is TRBV5-1 and J is TRBJ2-5, with TRBD1 identical over 8 bases. CDR3 length equals 14 residues. The J segment lost 5 bases and the V segment lost 7 bases, leaving 10 bases of the junction unmatched. Germline assignment: CDR1 SGHRS and CDR2 YFSETQ. This CDR3 is CASGRTGSGETQYF. The CDR3 nucleotides read TGCGCCAGCGGGAGGACAGGGTCGGGGGAGACCCAGTACTTC. Using reference TRBV5-1 and TRBJ2-5 for the parts outside the CDR3, the full variable domain is KAGVTQTPRYLIKTRGQQVTLSCSPISGHRSVSWYQQTPGQGLQFLFEYFSETQRNKGNFPGRFSGRQFSNSRSEMNVSTLELGDSALYLCASGRTGSGETQYFGPGTRLLVL.

The rearrangement links TRBV28 to TRBJ1-5; TRBD1 matches at 7 bases. V was pared by 6 bases and J by 5 bases, with 10 bases of the junction left unmatched. Per germline, CDR1 MDHEN and CDR2 SYDVKM. The CDR3 runs 15 residues. The CDR3 region has the DNA TGTGCCAGCAGATCCGACAGGGTGAGCTATCAGCCCCAGCATTTT. It encodes CASRSDRVSYQPQHF.

CDR3 residues: CATSDATGTGVIGELFF. The CDR3, as DNA: TGTGCCACCAGTGATGCTACCGGGACAGGGGTCATCGGGGAGCTGTTTTTT. The chain carries TRBV24-1 and TRBJ2-2; 10 bases map to TRBD1. The CDR3 totals 17 residues. Unmatched junction bases numbered 10, after V lost 3 bases and J lost 7 bases. The germline gives CDR1 KGHDR, CDR2 SFDVKD.

The rearrangement uses TRBV30 and TRBJ1-2; 8 positions agree with TRBD1. J gave up 6 bases and V 4 bases, and 10 bases lay outside the gene matches. The CDR3 totals 14 residues. Germline CDR1 and CDR2: GTSNPN and SVGIG (reference sequence). The CDR3 loop reads CAWTVRGRVNGYTF. CDR3 DNA: TGTGCCTGGACGGTCAGGGGGCGCGTCAATGGCTACACCTTC.